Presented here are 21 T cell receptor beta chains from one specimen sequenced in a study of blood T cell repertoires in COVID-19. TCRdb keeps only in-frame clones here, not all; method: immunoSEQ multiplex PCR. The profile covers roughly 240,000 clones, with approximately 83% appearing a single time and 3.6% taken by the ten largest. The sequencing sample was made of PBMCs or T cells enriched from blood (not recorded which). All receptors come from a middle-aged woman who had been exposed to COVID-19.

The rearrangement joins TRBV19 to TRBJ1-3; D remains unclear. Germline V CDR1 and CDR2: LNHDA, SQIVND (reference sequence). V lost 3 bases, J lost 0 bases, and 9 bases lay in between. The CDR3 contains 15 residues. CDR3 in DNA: TGTGCCAGTAGTATGCGGCAGCTCTCTGGAAACACCATATATTTT. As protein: CASSMRQLSGNTIYF. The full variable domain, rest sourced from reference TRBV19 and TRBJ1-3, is DGGITQSPKYLFRKEGQNVTLSCEQNLNHDAMYWYRQDPGQGLRLIYYSQIVNDFQKGDIAEGYSVSREKKESFPLTVTSAQKNPTAFYLCASSMRQLSGNTIYFGEGSWLTVV.

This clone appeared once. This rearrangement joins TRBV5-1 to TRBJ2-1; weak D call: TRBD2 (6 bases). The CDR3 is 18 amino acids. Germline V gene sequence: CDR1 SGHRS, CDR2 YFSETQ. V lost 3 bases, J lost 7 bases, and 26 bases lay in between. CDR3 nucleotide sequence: TGCGCCAGCAGCTCGGGACTTTTTTCGGCAGGGAATGATAATGAGCAGTTCTTC. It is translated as CASSSGLFSAGNDNEQFF.

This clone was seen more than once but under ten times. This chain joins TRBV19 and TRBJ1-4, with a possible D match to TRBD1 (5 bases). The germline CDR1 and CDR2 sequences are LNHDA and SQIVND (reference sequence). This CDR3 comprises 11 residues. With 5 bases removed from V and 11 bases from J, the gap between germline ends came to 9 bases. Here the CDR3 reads CASSLRQKLFF. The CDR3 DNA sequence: TGTGCCAGTAGTCTTAGACAGAAACTGTTTTTT.

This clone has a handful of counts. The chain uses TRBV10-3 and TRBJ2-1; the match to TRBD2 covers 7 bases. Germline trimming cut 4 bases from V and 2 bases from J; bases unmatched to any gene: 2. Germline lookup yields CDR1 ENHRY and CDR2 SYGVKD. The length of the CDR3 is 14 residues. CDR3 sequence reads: CAISGAGAYNEQFF. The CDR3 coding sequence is TGTGCCATCAGTGGGGCGGGGGCCTACAATGAGCAGTTCTTC.

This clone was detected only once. Here the CDR3 reads CASSKRYRGTQPQHF. The CDR3 coding sequence is TGTGCCAGCAGTAAACGGTACAGGGGGACTCAGCCCCAGCATTTT. The V call is TRBV6-5, the J call TRBJ1-5; 8 bases agree with TRBD1. CDR1 and CDR2 from the germline V gene are MNHEY and SVGAGI. There are 15 residues in the CDR3. The V and J ends lost 5 bases and 6 bases, in that order; junction bases with no gene match: 9.

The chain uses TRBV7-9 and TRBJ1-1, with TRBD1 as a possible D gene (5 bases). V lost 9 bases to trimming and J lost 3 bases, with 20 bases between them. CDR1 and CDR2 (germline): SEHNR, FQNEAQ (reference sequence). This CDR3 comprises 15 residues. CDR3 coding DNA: TGTGCCAGTCCACCTGCGGGACGAGGGTACACTGAAGCTTTCTTT. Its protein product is CASPPAGRGYTEAFF.

CDR3 residues: CSAGLNGYTF. The DNA of the CDR3 is TGCAGTGCTGGACTTAATGGCTACACCTTC. This chain connects TRBV20-1 to TRBJ1-2; D call uncertain. Trimming removed 5 bases from V and 6 bases from J, with 7 bases in between. The CDR3 sequence is 10 residues long. Germline V gene data show CDR1 as DFQATT and CDR2 as SNEGSKA (reference sequence).

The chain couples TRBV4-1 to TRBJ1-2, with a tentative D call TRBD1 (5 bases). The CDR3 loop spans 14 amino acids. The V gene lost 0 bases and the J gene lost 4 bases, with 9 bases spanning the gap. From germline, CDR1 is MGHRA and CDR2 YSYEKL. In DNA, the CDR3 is TGCGCCAGCAGCCAAGAGGCAGGGCCCTATGGCTACACCTTC. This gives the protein CASSQEAGPYGYTF.

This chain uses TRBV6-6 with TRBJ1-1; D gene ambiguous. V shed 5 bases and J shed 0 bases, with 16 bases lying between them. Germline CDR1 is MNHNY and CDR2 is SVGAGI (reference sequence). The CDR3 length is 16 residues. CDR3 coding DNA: TGTGCCAGCAGTCTGCTTGACACCGGCATGAACACTGAAGCTTTCTTT. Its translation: CASSLLDTGMNTEAFF.

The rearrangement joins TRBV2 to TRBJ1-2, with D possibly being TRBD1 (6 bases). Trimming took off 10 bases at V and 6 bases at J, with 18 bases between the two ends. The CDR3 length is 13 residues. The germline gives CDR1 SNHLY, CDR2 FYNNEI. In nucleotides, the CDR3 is TGTGCCATTTTTCTCCGGGACAAAAATGGCTACACCTTC. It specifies CAIFLRDKNGYTF.

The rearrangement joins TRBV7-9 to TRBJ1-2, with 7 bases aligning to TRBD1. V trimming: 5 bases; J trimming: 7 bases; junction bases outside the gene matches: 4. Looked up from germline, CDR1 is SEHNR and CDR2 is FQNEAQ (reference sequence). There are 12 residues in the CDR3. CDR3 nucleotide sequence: TGTGCCAGCAGCCGACAGGGTGCTGGCTACACCTTC. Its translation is CASSRQGAGYTF. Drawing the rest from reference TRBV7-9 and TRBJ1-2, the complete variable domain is DTGVSQNPRHKITKRGQNVTFRCDPISEHNRLYWYRQTLGQGPEFLTYFQNEAQLEKSRLLSDRFSAERPKGSFSTLEIQRTEQGDSAMYLCASSRQGAGYTFGSGTRLTVV.

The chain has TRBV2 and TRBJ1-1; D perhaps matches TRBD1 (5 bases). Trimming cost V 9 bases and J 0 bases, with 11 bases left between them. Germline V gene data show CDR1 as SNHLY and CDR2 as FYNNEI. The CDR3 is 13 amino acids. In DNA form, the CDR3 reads TGTGCCAGTAAGGCGGGGCTGAACACTGAAGCTTTCTTT. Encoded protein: CASKAGLNTEAFF. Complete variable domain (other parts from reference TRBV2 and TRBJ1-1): EPEVTQTPSHQVTQMGQEVILRCVPISNHLYFYWYRQILGQKVEFLVSFYNNEISEKSEIFDDQFSVERPDGSNFTLKIRSTKLEDSAMYFCASKAGLNTEAFFGQGTRLTVV.

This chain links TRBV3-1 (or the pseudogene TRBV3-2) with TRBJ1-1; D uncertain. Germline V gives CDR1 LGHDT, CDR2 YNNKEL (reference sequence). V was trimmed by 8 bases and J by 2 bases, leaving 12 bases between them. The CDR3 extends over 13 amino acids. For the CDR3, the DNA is TGTGCCAGCCTCTCGGGGAGTAACACTGAAGCTTTCTTT. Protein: CASLSGSNTEAFF.

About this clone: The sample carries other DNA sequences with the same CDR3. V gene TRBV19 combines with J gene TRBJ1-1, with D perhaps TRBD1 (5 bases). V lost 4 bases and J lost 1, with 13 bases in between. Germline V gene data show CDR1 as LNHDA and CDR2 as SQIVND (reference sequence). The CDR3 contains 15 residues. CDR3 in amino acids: CASSTLTGANTEAFF. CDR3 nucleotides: TGTGCCAGTAGTACCCTAACAGGAGCGAACACTGAAGCTTTCTTT.

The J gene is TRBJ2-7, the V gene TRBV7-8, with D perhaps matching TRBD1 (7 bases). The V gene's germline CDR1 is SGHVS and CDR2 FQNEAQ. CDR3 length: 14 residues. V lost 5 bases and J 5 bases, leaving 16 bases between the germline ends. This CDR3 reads CASSNPGGSDEQYF. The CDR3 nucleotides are TGTGCCAGCAGCAACCCAGGGGGGTCTGACGAGCAGTACTTC.

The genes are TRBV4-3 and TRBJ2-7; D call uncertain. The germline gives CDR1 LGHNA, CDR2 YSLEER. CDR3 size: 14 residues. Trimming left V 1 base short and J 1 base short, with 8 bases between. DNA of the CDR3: TGCGCCAGCAGCCAAGGAGGTGGTTCCTACGAGCAGTACTTC. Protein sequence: CASSQGGGSYEQYF.

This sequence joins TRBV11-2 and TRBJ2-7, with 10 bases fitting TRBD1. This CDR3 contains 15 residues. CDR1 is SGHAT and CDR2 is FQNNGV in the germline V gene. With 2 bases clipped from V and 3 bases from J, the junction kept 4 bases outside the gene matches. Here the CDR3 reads CASSLSTGGVYEQYF. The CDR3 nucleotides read TGTGCCAGCAGCTTATCGACAGGGGGCGTCTACGAGCAGTACTTC.

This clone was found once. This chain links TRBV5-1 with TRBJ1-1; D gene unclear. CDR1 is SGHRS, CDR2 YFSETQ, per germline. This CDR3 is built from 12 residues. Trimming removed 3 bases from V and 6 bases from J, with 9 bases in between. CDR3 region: CASSSGRPEAFF. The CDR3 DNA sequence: TGCGCCAGCAGCTCCGGGAGGCCTGAAGCTTTCTTT. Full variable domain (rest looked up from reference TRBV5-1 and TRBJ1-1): KAGVTQTPRYLIKTRGQQVTLSCSPISGHRSVSWYQQTPGQGLQFLFEYFSETQRNKGNFPGRFSGRQFSNSRSEMNVSTLELGDSALYLCASSSGRPEAFFGQGTRLTVV.

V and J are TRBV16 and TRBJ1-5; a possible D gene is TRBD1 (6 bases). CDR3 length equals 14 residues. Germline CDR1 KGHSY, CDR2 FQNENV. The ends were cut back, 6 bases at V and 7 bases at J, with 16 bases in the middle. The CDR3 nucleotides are TGTGCCAGCAGTCGGGACATTGTCGGCCAGCCCCAGCATTTT. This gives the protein CASSRDIVGQPQHF. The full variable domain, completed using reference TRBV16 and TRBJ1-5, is GEEVAQTPKHLVRGEGQKAKLYCAPIKGHSYVFWYQQVLKNEFKFLISFQNENVFDETGMPKERFSAKCLPNSPCSLEIQATKLEDSAVYFCASSRDIVGQPQHFGDGTRLSIL.

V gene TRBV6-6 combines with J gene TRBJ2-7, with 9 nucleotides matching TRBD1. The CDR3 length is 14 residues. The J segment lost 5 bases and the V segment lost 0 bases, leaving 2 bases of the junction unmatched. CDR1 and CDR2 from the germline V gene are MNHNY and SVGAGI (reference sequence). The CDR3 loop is CASSYSGQGDEQYF. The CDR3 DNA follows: TGTGCCAGCAGTTACTCGGGACAGGGTGACGAGCAGTACTTC.

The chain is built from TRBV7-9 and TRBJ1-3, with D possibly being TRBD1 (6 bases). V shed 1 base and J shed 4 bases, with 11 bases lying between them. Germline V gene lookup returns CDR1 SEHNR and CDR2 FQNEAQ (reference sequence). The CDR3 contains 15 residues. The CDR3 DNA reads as TGTGCCAGCAGCTTAGGGGCAGGGGCCGGAAACACCATATATTTT. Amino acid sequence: CASSLGAGAGNTIYF.